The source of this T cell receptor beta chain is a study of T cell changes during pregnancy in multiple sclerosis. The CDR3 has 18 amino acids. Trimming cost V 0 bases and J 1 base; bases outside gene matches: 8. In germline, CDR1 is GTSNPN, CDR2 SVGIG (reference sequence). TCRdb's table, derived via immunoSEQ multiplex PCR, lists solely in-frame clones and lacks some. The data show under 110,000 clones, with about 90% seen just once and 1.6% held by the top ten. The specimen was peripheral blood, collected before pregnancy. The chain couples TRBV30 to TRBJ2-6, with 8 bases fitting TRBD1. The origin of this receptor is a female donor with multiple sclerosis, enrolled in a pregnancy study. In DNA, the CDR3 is TGTGCCTGGAGTGTTAGCGGACAGGGTTTTTCTGGGGCCAACGTCCTGACTTTC. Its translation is CAWSVSGQGFSGANVLTF.